This T cell receptor beta chain was recovered during a study of quantifying T cell responses using KT2 cells. Whole-study context: TCR alpha and beta constant-region primers primed reverse transcription of RNA. The T4 ligation step was estimated to exceed 8% efficiency under optimum conditions. Findings and caveats of the study: KT2 sequence counts showed saturation when very many KT2 cells were spiked in. The number of KT2 alpha and beta sequences was a linear function of input KT2 cells.

Many counts were recorded for this clonotype. What it recognizes is unknown. Known numbers of the T cell clone KT2 were added to PBMC. V lost 3 bases and J lost 0, with 8 bases in between. Germline V gene lookup returns CDR1 MNHEY and CDR2 SMNVEV (reference sequence). This CDR3 is 15 amino acids long. Each cDNA got a UMI-containing oligo ligated at its 3' end. The first PCR ran approximately 4 cycles with an equimolar RC1.1 and RC1.2 beta primer mix. TCRdb passed the UMI-ligation and nested PCR reads through MiXCR, listing each CDR3 protein once. The sample lists some 48,000 distinct CDR3 sequences; approximately 10% were seen once.

Sequencing was performed on PBMCs spiked with cells of the T cell clone KT2. V usage is TRBV27 and J usage is TRBJ2-2; D gene uncertain. This TCR came from a human donor. The chain's CDR3 is CASSFTHPNTGELFF. The DNA of the CDR3 is TGTGCCAGCAGTTTCACTCACCCGAACACCGGGGAGCTGTTTTTT.